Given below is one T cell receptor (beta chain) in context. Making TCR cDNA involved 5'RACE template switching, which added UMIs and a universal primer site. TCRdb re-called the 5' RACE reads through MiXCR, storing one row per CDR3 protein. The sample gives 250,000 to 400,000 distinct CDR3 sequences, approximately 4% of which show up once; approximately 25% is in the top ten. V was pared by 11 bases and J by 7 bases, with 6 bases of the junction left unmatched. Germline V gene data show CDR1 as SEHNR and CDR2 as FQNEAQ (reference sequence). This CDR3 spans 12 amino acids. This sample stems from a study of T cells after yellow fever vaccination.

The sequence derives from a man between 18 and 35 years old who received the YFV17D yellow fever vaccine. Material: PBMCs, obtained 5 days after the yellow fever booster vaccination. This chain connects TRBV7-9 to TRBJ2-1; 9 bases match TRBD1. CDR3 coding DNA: TGTGCCCCGGGGACAGGGTCGAATGAGCAGTTCTTC. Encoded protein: CAPGTGSNEQFF.